The following is a TCR beta chain sequence with its context. The method was immunoSEQ multiplex PCR; TCRdb's version includes in-frame clones alone and lacks a portion of them. The repertoire holds approximately 210,000 clones, with 65% to 90% as singletons. The entry originates in a study of blood T cell repertoires in COVID-19. Study overall: Both acute and convalescent COVID-19 samples were obtained from the United States, Italy and Spain.

Trimming stripped 5 bases from V and 3 bases from J, with 9 bases between. CDR1 and CDR2 (germline): MNHEY, SMNVEV (reference sequence). CDR3 size: 13 residues. The chain is built from TRBV27 and TRBJ2-3; perhaps TRBD2 as D (6 bases). The sample taken for sequencing was peripheral blood. The sequence derives from a man over 45 with COVID-19, enrolled during active disease. CDR3 residues: CASSPGLTDTQYF. The CDR3 DNA sequence: TGTGCCAGCAGTCCGGGACTTACAGATACGCAGTATTTT.